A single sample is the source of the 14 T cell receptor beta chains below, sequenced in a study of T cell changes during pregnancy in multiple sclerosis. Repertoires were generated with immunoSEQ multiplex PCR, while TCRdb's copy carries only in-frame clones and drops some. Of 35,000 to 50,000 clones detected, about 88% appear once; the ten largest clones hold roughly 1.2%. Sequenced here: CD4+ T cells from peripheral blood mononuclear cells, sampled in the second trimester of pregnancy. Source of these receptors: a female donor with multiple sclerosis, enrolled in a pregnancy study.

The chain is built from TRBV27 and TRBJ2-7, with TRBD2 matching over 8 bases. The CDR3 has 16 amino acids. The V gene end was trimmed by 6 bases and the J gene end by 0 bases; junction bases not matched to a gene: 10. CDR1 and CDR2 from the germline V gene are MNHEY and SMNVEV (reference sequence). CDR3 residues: CASRRTATSVSYEQYF. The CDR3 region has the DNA TGTGCCAGCAGACGTACCGCGACTAGCGTCTCCTACGAGCAGTACTTC.

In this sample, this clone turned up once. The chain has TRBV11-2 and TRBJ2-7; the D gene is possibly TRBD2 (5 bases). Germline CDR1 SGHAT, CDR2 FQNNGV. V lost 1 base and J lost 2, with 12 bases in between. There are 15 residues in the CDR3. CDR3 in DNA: TGTGCCAGCAGCTTAGTACGGGGTGGGACCTACGAGCAGTACTTC. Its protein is CASSLVRGGTYEQYF.

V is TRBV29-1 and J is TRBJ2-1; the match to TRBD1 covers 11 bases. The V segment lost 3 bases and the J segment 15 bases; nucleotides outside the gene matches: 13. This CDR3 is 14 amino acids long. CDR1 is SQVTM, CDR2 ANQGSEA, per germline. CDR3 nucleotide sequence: TGCAGCGTTGATAGGGGACAGGGGGGCCACTGTCCGTTCTTC. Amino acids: CSVDRGQGGHCPFF.

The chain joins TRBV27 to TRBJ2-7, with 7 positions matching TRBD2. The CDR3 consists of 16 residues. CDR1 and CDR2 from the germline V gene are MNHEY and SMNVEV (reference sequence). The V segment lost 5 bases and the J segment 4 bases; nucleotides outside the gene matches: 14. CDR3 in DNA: TGTGCCAGCAGTAAGCCTGGGTCAGCGGGAAGGTACGAGCAGTACTTC. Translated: CASSKPGSAGRYEQYF.

CDR3: CASSLAPSAGTDTQYF. DNA for the CDR3: TGCGCCAGCAGCTTGGCTCCTAGCGCAGGCACAGATACGCAGTATTTT. The V gene is TRBV5-1, the J gene TRBJ2-3, with a tentative D call TRBD2 (6 bases). CDR3 length: 16 amino acids. V lost 0 bases and J lost 1, with 12 bases in between. CDR1 is SGHRS, CDR2 YFSETQ, per germline.

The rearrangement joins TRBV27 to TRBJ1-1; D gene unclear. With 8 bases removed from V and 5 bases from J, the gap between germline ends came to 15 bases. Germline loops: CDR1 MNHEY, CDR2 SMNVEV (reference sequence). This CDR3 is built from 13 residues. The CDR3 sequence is CASHPVPPTEAFF. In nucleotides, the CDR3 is TGTGCCAGCCACCCGGTCCCGCCAACTGAAGCTTTCTTT.

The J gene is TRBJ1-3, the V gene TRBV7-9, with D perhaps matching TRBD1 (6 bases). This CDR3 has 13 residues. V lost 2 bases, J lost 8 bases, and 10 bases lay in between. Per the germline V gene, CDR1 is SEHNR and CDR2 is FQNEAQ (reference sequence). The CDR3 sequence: CASSLPGADTIYF. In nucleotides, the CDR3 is TGTGCCAGCAGCTTACCAGGGGCTGACACCATATATTTT.

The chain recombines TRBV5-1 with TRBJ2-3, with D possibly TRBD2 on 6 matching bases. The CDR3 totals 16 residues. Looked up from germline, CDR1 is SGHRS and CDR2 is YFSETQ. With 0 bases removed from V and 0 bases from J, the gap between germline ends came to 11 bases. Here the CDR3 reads CASSLVGGASTDTQYF. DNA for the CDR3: TGCGCCAGCAGCTTGGTCGGCGGGGCTAGCACAGATACGCAGTATTTT.

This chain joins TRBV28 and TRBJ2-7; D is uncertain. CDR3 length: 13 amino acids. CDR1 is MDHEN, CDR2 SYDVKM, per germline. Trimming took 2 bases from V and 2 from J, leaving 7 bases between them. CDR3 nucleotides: TGTGCCAGCAGTTTACAGGTCCCCTACGAGCAGTACTTC. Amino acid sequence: CASSLQVPYEQYF.

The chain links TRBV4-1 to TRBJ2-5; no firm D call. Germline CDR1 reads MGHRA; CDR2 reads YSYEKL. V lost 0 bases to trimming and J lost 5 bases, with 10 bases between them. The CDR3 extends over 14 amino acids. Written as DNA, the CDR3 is TGCGCCAGCAGCCAAGATCTCCTGGGCGAGACCCAGTACTTC. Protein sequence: CASSQDLLGETQYF.

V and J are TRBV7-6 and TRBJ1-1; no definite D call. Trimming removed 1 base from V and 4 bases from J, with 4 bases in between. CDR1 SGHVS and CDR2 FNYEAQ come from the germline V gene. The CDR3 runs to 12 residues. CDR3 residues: CASSLDLTEAFF. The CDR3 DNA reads TGTGCCAGCAGCTTAGATCTCACTGAAGCTTTCTTT.

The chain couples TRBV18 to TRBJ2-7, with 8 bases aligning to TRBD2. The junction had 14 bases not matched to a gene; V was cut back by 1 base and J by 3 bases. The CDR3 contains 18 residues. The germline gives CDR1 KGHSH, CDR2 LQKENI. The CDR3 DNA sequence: TGTGCCAGCTCACCACTATTCCTCCCGGGAGGGGACATCTACGAGCAGTACTTC. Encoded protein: CASSPLFLPGGDIYEQYF.

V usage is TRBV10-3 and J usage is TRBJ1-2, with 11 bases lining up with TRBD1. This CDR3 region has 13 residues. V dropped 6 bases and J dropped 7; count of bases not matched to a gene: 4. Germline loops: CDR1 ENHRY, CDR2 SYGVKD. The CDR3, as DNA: TGTGCCATCAGCGGACAGGGGGCGCTTGGCTACACCTTC. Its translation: CAISGQGALGYTF.

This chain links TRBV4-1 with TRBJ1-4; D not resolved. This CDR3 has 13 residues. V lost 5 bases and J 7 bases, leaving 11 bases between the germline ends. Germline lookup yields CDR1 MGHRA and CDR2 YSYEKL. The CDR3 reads CASSTRTSEKLFF. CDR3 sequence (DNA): TGCGCCAGCAGCACCCGAACCAGTGAAAAACTGTTTTTT.